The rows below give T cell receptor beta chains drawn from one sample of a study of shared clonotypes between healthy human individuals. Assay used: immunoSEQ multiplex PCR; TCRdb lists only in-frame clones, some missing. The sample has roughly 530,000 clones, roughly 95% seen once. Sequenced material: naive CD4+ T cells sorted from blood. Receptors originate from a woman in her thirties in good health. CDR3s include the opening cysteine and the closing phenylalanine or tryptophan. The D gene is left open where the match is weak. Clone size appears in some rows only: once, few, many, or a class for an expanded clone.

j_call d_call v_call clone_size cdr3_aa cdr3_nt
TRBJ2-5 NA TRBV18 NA CASSPPVTQETQYF TGTGCCAGCTCACCACCGGTCACCCAAGAGACCCAGTACTTC
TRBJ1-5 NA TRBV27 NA CASSPSGEGYQPQHF TGTGCCAGCAGTCCCTCGGGGGAGGGGTATCAGCCCCAGCATTTT
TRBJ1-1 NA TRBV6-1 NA CASSEVGYGEAFF TGTGCCAGCAGTGAAGTTGGCTATGGTGAAGCTTTCTTT
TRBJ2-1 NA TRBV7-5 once CVRSPRPRNEQFF TGTGTCAGAAGCCCTAGGCCTAGGAATGAGCAGTTCTTC
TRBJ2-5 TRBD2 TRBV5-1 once CASSLLAGSLETQYF TGCGCCAGCAGCTTGTTAGCGGGATCTTTGGAGACCCAGTACTTC
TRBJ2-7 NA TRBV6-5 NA CASRMRQKSSYEQYF TGTGCCAGCAGGATGAGGCAGAAAAGCTCCTACGAGCAGTACTTC
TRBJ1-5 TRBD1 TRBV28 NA CASSSVGTGNYNQPQHF TGTGCCAGCAGTTCCGTCGGGACAGGTAATTACAATCAGCCCCAGCATTTT
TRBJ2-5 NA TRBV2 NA CASAGQQETQYF TGTGCCAGCGCGGGGCAGCAAGAGACCCAGTACTTC
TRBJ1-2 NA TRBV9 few CASSVPRGYTF TGTGCCAGCAGCGTCCCACGGGGCTACACCTTC
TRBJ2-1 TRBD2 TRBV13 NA CASSPYSGSRNEQFF TGTGCCAGCAGCCCCTATAGCGGGAGTCGGAATGAGCAGTTCTTC
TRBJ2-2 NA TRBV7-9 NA CASSFNSGRLNTGELFF TGTGCCAGCAGCTTTAATTCGGGACGGCTAAACACCGGGGAGCTGTTTTTT
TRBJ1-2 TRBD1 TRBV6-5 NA CASKATGVLYSWTF TGTGCCAGCAAAGCGACAGGGGTACTTTATAGTTGGACCTTC
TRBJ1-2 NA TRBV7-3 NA CASSEGQNYGYTF TGTGCCAGCAGCGAGGGACAAAACTATGGCTACACCTTC
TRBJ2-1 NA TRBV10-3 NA CAIRDTVFQEEQFF TGTGCCATCAGGGACACGGTTTTCCAGGAGGAGCAGTTCTTC
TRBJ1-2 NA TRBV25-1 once CASSETYYYGYTF TGTGCCAGCAGTGAAACCTACTACTATGGCTACACCTTC
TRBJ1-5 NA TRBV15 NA CATSRDLGGRGNQPQHF TGTGCCACCAGCAGAGATCTAGGGGGTCGAGGCAATCAGCCCCAGCATTTT
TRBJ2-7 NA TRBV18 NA CASSPPTLRGFEQYF TGTGCCAGCTCACCACCAACACTGAGAGGTTTCGAGCAGTACTTC
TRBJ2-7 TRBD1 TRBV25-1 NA CASREGQGTYEQYF TGTGCCAGCAGAGAAGGACAGGGCACCTACGAGCAGTACTTC
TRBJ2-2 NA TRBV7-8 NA CASSPATSSGELFF TGTGCCAGCAGCCCAGCGACTAGTTCCGGGGAGCTGTTTTTT
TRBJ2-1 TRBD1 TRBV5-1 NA CASSSDRDSYNEQFF TGCGCCAGCAGCTCCGACAGGGACTCCTACAATGAGCAGTTCTTC
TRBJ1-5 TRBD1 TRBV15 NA CATSSSRSGQGTGGNQPQHF TGTGCCACCAGCAGCTCCCGATCGGGACAGGGTACGGGTGGCAATCAGCCCCAGCATTTT
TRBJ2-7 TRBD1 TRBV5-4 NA CASSLLGQIYEQYF TGTGCCAGCAGCTTATTGGGACAGATATACGAGCAGTACTTC
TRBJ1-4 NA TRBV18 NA CASSPTVQGPNEKLFF TGTGCCAGCTCACCGACTGTCCAGGGCCCGAATGAAAAACTGTTTTTT
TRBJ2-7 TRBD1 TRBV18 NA CASSPGTAYEQYF TGTGCCAGCTCACCAGGGACAGCATACGAGCAGTACTTC
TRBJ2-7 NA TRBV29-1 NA CSVVEAGKSYEQYF TGCAGCGTTGTAGAGGCAGGAAAATCTTACGAGCAGTACTTC
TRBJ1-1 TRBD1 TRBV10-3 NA CAISLQGRDTEAFF TGTGCCATCAGCCTACAGGGGAGGGACACTGAAGCTTTCTTT
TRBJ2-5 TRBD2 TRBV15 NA CATSRGGLAGGGGETQYF TGTGCCACCAGCAGAGGGGGACTAGCGGGAGGAGGTGGAGAGACCCAGTACTTC